What follows are 9 T cell receptor beta chains derived from one specimen sequenced in a study of identical twins. MiXCR, applied by TCRdb to the 5' RACE reads, yields one record per CDR3 protein. The sample contains some 1,700,000 distinct CDR3 sequences, 32% of which appear only once. The sample taken for sequencing was cord blood. Receptors originate from a newborn girl in good health.

This clonotype was seen a few times. This chain uses TRBV2 with TRBJ2-4; 8 bases fit TRBD2. Trimming cost V 7 bases and J 1 base; bases outside gene matches: 9. Looked up from germline, CDR1 is SNHLY and CDR2 is FYNNEI. The CDR3 is 16 residues long. This CDR3 reads CASTGLSGVAKNIQYF. DNA of the CDR3: TGTGCCAGCACAGGGCTTAGCGGGGTGGCCAAAAACATTCAGTACTTC.

V gene TRBV20-1 combines with J gene TRBJ2-7; TRBD2 matches at 16 bases. The CDR3 is 15 residues long. Losses at the gene ends were 4 bases for V and 4 bases for J; bases not matched to a gene: 4. CDR1 is DFQATT and CDR2 is SNEGSKA in the germline V gene (reference sequence). The CDR3 protein is CSATGTSGGAYEQYF. In nucleotides, the CDR3 is TGCAGTGCTACCGGGACTAGCGGGGGGGCGTACGAGCAGTACTTC.

V is TRBV28 and J is TRBJ2-1, with 11 bases fitting TRBD1. In germline, CDR1 is MDHEN, CDR2 SYDVKM. V lost 4 bases, J lost 8 bases, and 7 bases stayed unmatched. The CDR3 has 15 amino acids. For the CDR3, the DNA is TGTGCCAGCAGTTCGGCCGGGACAGGGGGAGATGAGCAGTTCTTC. This codes for CASSSAGTGGDEQFF.

Regarding this clonotype: A much larger clone sits a single nucleotide away, making a read error possible. The conserved phenylalanine or tryptophan is not found at the CDR3 terminus, so this likely reflects a read error. The chain has TRBV25-1 and TRBJ1-2; D is uncertain. The CDR3 sequence is 13 residues long. Per the germline V gene, CDR1 is MGHDK and CDR2 is SYGVNS. V gave up 3 bases and J gave up 5 bases, with 10 bases separating them. This CDR3 is CASSDSRAYGYTY. CDR3 in DNA: TGTGCCAGCAGTGACTCACGAGCATATGGCTACACCTAC.

Only a few counts were recorded for this clonotype. V and J are TRBV2 and TRBJ2-3; 8 positions agree with TRBD2. The germline V gene encodes CDR1 SNHLY and CDR2 FYNNEI. V shed 0 bases and J 1 base; nucleotides not matched to a gene: 3. The CDR3 has 16 amino acids. The CDR3 is CASSEAPAGGTDTQYF. In DNA, the CDR3 is TGTGCCAGCAGTGAAGCCCCAGCGGGAGGCACAGATACGCAGTATTTT.

The V call is TRBV2, the J call TRBJ2-2; possible D gene TRBD2, 6 bases. Trimming left V 4 bases short and J 4 bases short, with 7 bases between. The CDR3 sequence is 13 residues long. Germline values: CDR1 SNHLY, CDR2 FYNNEI. The CDR3 region has the DNA TGTGCCAGCAGTGCCGGGGGCACCGGGGAGCTGTTTTTT. Translating gives CASSAGGTGELFF.

The V and J genes are TRBV6-6 and TRBJ2-7, with D possibly matching TRBD1 (7 bases). Trimming pared 0 bases from V and 3 bases from J, leaving 15 bases between. The CDR3 has 16 residues. Looked up from germline, CDR1 is MNHNY and CDR2 is SVGAGI (reference sequence). In DNA, the CDR3 is TGTGCCAGCAGTTACTCGAGGGTCCAGGGGGGCTACGAGCAGTACTTC. Its protein product is CASSYSRVQGGYEQYF.

This clonotype has only a few counts. The rearrangement joins TRBV4-1 to TRBJ2-3; perhaps TRBD2 as D (6 bases). The germline V and J ends were trimmed by 0 bases and 2 bases, with 12 bases remaining between them. CDR3 size: 16 residues. Germline V gene sequence: CDR1 MGHRA, CDR2 YSYEKL. In DNA form, the CDR3 reads TGCGCCAGCAGCCAAGATAACCGGGACTCCACAGATACGCAGTATTTT. Amino acid sequence: CASSQDNRDSTDTQYF.

CDR3 nucleotide sequence: TGTGCCAGCAGTCGACCAGCTAGCGGGAGTTGGGAGACCCAGTACTTC. Encoded protein: CASSRPASGSWETQYF. This chain links TRBV28 with TRBJ2-5; 10 bases are a match to TRBD2. Losses at the gene ends were 5 bases for V and 5 bases for J; bases not matched to a gene: 11. The CDR3 covers 16 residues. CDR1 and CDR2 from the germline V gene are MDHEN and SYDVKM.